This T cell receptor beta chain appears in the sequencing data of a study of cytomegalovirus exposure and HLA in healthy donors. The CDR3 length is 11 residues. Trimming cost V 6 bases and J 11 bases, with 13 bases left between them. Germline CDR1 and CDR2: MDHEN and SYDVKM. This PCR relied on a set of 60 Vbeta primers and 13 Jbeta primers. Using immunoSEQ multiplex PCR, the repertoire was profiled, and TCRdb retains in-frame clones only, with some absent. In the table there are 95,000 to 130,000 clones, about 79% of which are singletons. The chain recombines TRBV28 with TRBJ1-1; D gene uncertain. This clonotype was sampled from a man between 25 and 39 years old in good health and CMV-seropositive. The source material was PBMCs. The CDR3 sequence is CASRDLREAFF. In nucleotides, the CDR3 is TGTGCCAGCAGGGATCTTCGGGAGGCTTTCTTT. The full variable domain, completed using reference TRBV28 and TRBJ1-1, is DVKVTQSSRYLVKRTGEKVFLECVQDMDHENMFWYRQDPGLGLRLIYFSYDVKMKEKGDIPEGYSVSREKKERFSLILESASTNQTSMYLCASRDLREAFFGQGTRLTVV.